This is a list of T cell receptor beta chains from one sample in a study of cytomegalovirus exposure and HLA in healthy donors. Sequenced by immunoSEQ multiplex PCR; TCRdb stores in-frame clones only, minus some. There are about 200,000 clones in the sample; 80% to 85% occur only once, and 1.1% lies in the top ten. Sequenced material: PBMCs. The receptor set was obtained from a woman aged 40 to 50 in good health and CMV-seronegative. Each CDR3 is given with its conserved first and last residue. Each record gives: clone size, D gene, V gene, J gene, CDR3 DNA, CDR3 protein. The D gene is left open where the match is weak. Clone size is stated in some rows and not others, as once, few, many or a class when expanded.

few	TRBD1	TRBV25-1	TRBJ2-7	TGTGCCAGCAGTGAATTCGGGACAGGGGGCTACGAGCAGTACTTC	CASSEFGTGGYEQYF
NA	TRBD2	TRBV19	TRBJ2-2	TGTGCCAGTAGTATAACTAGCGGGAGGGGTACCGGAGAGCTGTTTTTT	CASSITSGRGTGELFF
NA	NA	TRBV20-1	TRBJ2-1	TGCAGTGCTCAGGTCTACAATGAGCAGTTCTTC	CSAQVYNEQFF
once	TRBD1	TRBV11-3	TRBJ2-1	TGTGCCAGCAGCCGACAGGGGGGAGCCTACAATGAGCAGTTCTTC	CASSRQGGAYNEQFF
NA	NA	TRBV9	TRBJ1-3	TGTGCCAGCAGCCTCTTCGCGGATCGATCTGGAAACACCATATATTTT	CASSLFADRSGNTIYF
NA	NA	TRBV4-1	TRBJ2-3	TGCGCCAGCAGCCAAGTGATGAGATCAGATACGCAGTATTTT	CASSQVMRSDTQYF
NA	TRBD1	TRBV5-1	TRBJ2-7	TGCGCCAGCAGCTCGTCAGGGGGCTCGGATCGGGAGCAGTACTTC	CASSSSGGSDREQYF
NA	TRBD1	TRBV6-5	TRBJ1-2	TGTGCCAGCAGCCTTAACGGACAGGGTGGCTACACCTTC	CASSLNGQGGYTF
NA	TRBD1	TRBV29-1	TRBJ2-1	TGCAGCGTCGAGGGGGCAGGGTACGATGAGCAGTTCTTC	CSVEGAGYDEQFF
NA	NA	TRBV11-1	TRBJ2-4	TGTGCCAGCAGCTTAACCAGGGGAAGCATTCAGTACTTC	CASSLTRGSIQYF
NA	TRBD1	TRBV29-1	TRBJ1-6	TGCAGCGTCGGGACAGCGAATTCACCCCTCCACTTT	CSVGTANSPLHF
NA	NA	TRBV18	TRBJ1-1	TGTGCCAGTTCACCAGACAGAATGAACACTGAAGCTTTCTTT	CASSPDRMNTEAFF
NA	NA	TRBV21-1	TRBJ2-1	TGTGCCAGCAGCCCCCCGGGACTAGCGTACGAACCCTACAATGAGCAGTTCTTC	CASSPPGLAYEPYNEQFF
NA	TRBD1	TRBV19	TRBJ2-7	TGTGCCAGTAGGCGGGGACAGGGGGCCGGCTACGAGCAGTACTTC	CASRRGQGAGYEQYF
once	NA	TRBV28	TRBJ1-1	TGTGCCAGCAGTCCAGAAGACAGGCCCACTCTCGAAGCTTTCTTT	CASSPEDRPTLEAFF
NA	NA	TRBV28	TRBJ1-2	TGTGCCAGCAGTTTCGCGACAGATGGCTACACCTTC	CASSFATDGYTF